This T cell receptor beta chain was sequenced for a study of T cells in Graves' hyperthyroidism and ophthalmopathy. At the level of the study: Peripheral blood was taken when the disease was first diagnosed, before any treatment began.

Out of approximately 10 ml of fresh peripheral blood came the PBMCs. The CDR3 extends over 13 amino acids. The germline V gene has CDR1 DFQATT and CDR2 SNEGSKA (reference sequence). V shed 6 bases and J 5 bases; nucleotides not matched to a gene: 6. TCR beta CDR3 regions were amplified from RNA. Researchers ran a first-round RT-PCR on the TCR CDR3 using the HTBI primer set. TCRdb re-derived calls from the multiplex PCR reads in MiXCR, one entry per CDR3 protein. The repertoire has about 760,000 distinct CDR3 sequences, about 35% of them found once; the top ten carry about a third. The TCR sequence derives from a woman in her thirties or forties with Graves' hyperthyroidism. Sequencing was done on a sample of blood. This chain links TRBV20-1 with TRBJ2-7; 11 nucleotides agree with TRBD2. The CDR3 bases are TGCAGTGCCTTGACTAGCGGGATTGACGAGCAGTACTTC. Its protein product is CSALTSGIDEQYF.